Listed here are 22 T cell receptor beta chains from one sample, sequenced in a study of blood T cell repertoires in COVID-19. Method: immunoSEQ multiplex PCR; TCRdb's copy keeps in-frame clones and lacks some. The sample has about 90,000 clones; 81% are singletons. Material: peripheral blood. These receptors were taken from a human donor in a cohort sampled during active COVID-19.

This clone was observed once. The chain employs TRBV19 and TRBJ2-5; TRBD2 might be the D (5 bases). The CDR3 runs 16 residues. V lost 6 bases, J lost 0 bases, and 17 bases lay in between. Germline CDR1 is LNHDA and CDR2 is SQIVND (reference sequence). For the CDR3, the DNA is TGTGCCAGTAGATCATCCCGGGAACCTTACCAAGAGACCCAGTACTTC. Amino acid sequence: CASRSSREPYQETQYF. The full variable domain, its missing parts supplied by reference TRBV19 and TRBJ2-5, is DGGITQSPKYLFRKEGQNVTLSCEQNLNHDAMYWYRQDPGQGLRLIYYSQIVNDFQKGDIAEGYSVSREKKESFPLTVTSAQKNPTAFYLCASRSSREPYQETQYFGPGTRLLVL.

This clone turned up a few times. The chain has TRBV24-1 and TRBJ1-2; tentative D call: TRBD1 (5 bases). Germline-derived CDR1 and CDR2 are KGHDR and SFDVKD. The V and J ends lost 7 bases and 7 bases respectively, with 24 bases between them. CDR3 size: 16 residues. This CDR3 is CATSPGTPEVTIGYTF. In DNA, the CDR3 is TGTGCCACCAGCCCCGGGACTCCTGAGGTGACTATTGGCTACACCTTC.

The genes are TRBV5-6 and TRBJ2-7; 16 bases agree with TRBD2. This CDR3 spans 17 amino acids. The J segment lost 2 bases and the V segment lost 6 bases, leaving 8 bases of the junction unmatched. CDR1 SGHDT and CDR2 YYEEEE come from the germline V gene. DNA for the CDR3: TGTGCCAGCACCACCCGGGGGACTAGCGGGGGGGCCTACGAGCAGTACTTC. This gives the protein CASTTRGTSGGAYEQYF. Full variable domain (missing parts from reference TRBV5-6 and TRBJ2-7): DAGVTQSPTHLIKTRGQQVTLRCSPKSGHDTVSWYQQALGQGPQFIFQYYEEEERQRGNFPDRFSGHQFPNYSSELNVNALLLGDSALYLCASTTRGTSGGAYEQYFGPGTRLTVT.

This clone is a singleton in its sample. The chain is built from TRBV2 and TRBJ1-6; 10 bases fit TRBD1. After removal of 7 bases from V and 6 bases from J, the junction contained 9 bases not matched to a gene. CDR1 SNHLY and CDR2 FYNNEI come from the germline V gene. This CDR3 has 16 residues. The CDR3 DNA is TGTGCCAGCAAGACCGACAGGGGGCGAACTAATTCACCCCTCCACTTT. Translating it yields CASKTDRGRTNSPLHF. The full variable domain, completed using reference TRBV2 and TRBJ1-6, is EPEVTQTPSHQVTQMGQEVILRCVPISNHLYFYWYRQILGQKVEFLVSFYNNEISEKSEIFDDQFSVERPDGSNFTLKIRSTKLEDSAMYFCASKTDRGRTNSPLHFGNGTRLTVT.

The rearrangement uses TRBV19 and TRBJ1-1, with a possible D match to TRBD1 (6 bases). The CDR3 consists of 16 residues. Germline CDR1 and CDR2: LNHDA and SQIVND (reference sequence). V was shortened by 3 bases and J by 4 bases, with 18 bases between the two germline ends. CDR3 sequence (DNA): TGTGCCAGTAGTATTCCGGGTGACAGGTTAACCACTGAAGCTTTCTTT. It codes for CASSIPGDRLTTEAFF. Together with reference TRBV19 and TRBJ1-1, the CDR3 gives the full variable domain: DGGITQSPKYLFRKEGQNVTLSCEQNLNHDAMYWYRQDPGQGLRLIYYSQIVNDFQKGDIAEGYSVSREKKESFPLTVTSAQKNPTAFYLCASSIPGDRLTTEAFFGQGTRLTVV.

This chain connects TRBV5-4 to TRBJ1-1; TRBD1 is a possible D gene (6 bases). Trimming shortened V by 6 bases and J by 0 bases, and 15 bases separated the two germline ends. The V gene's germline CDR1 is SGHNT and CDR2 YYREEE (reference sequence). This CDR3 comprises 15 residues. The CDR3 nucleotides read TGTGCCAGCAACCTATTACAGGGCATGAACACTGAAGCTTTCTTT. Protein: CASNLLQGMNTEAFF.

V usage is TRBV18 and J usage is TRBJ1-1; 8 bases are a match to TRBD1. The V gene's germline CDR1 is KGHSH and CDR2 LQKENI. CDR3 size: 14 residues. The junction had 5 bases not matched to a gene; V was cut back by 2 bases and J by 6 bases. DNA of the CDR3: TGTGCCAGCTCACCAAGCGGACAGGGCGCTGAAGCTTTCTTT. It codes for CASSPSGQGAEAFF.

The rearrangement links TRBV7-3 to TRBJ2-7; a possible D gene is TRBD2 (6 bases). The V and J ends lost 5 bases and 11 bases respectively, with 13 bases between them. Germline V CDR1 and CDR2: SGHTA, FQGTGA. The CDR3 totals 11 residues. The CDR3 reads CASSPTTRKYF. DNA of the CDR3: TGTGCCAGCAGCCCAACGACTAGGAAGTACTTC.

To note about this clone: It is unclear where the CDR3 begins or ends on the DNA, so no DNA is shown, and the CDR3 is as TCRdb lists it. This chain uses TRBV21-1 with TRBJ2-7; the table's D call, TRBD1, was not checked against the DNA. TRBV21-1 is a known pseudogene. The CDR3 spans 15 residues, counting both ends. The CDR3 loop reads CASSKVGTGTYEQYF.

The rearrangement joins TRBV5-1 to TRBJ2-5; the D is unclear. Germline CDR1 is SGHRS and CDR2 is YFSETQ. V gave up 4 bases and J gave up 4 bases, with 11 bases separating them. CDR3 length equals 13 residues. CDR3 loop: CASSRSELETQYF. The CDR3 nucleotides read TGCGCCAGCAGCCGATCCGAGTTAGAGACCCAGTACTTC. The whole variable domain, filled in from reference TRBV5-1 and TRBJ2-5, reads KAGVTQTPRYLIKTRGQQVTLSCSPISGHRSVSWYQQTPGQGLQFLFEYFSETQRNKGNFPGRFSGRQFSNSRSEMNVSTLELGDSALYLCASSRSELETQYFGPGTRLLVL.

The CDR3 region is CASSQVGGVETQYF. Written as DNA, the CDR3 is TGCGCCAGCAGCCAAGTGGGGGGAGTGGAGACCCAGTACTTC. This rearrangement joins TRBV4-1 to TRBJ2-5; D possibly corresponds to TRBD2 (6 bases). Trimming removed 1 base at V and 5 bases at J, with 11 bases between. This CDR3 is 14 amino acids long. Germline assignment: CDR1 MGHRA and CDR2 YSYEKL.

In DNA form, the CDR3 reads TGTGCCACCAGCACCGCCGGGCTAGCGGGGGGAGAGACCCAGTACTTC. This gives the protein CATSTAGLAGGETQYF. This chain uses TRBV15 with TRBJ2-5, with 11 bases lining up with TRBD2. J gave up 4 bases and V 4 bases, and 8 bases lay outside the gene matches. Germline CDR1 LNHNV, CDR2 YYDKDF (reference sequence). The CDR3 sequence is 16 residues long.

A few counts support this clone. The chain is built from TRBV19 and TRBJ2-5, with a weak D call TRBD2 (6 bases). V was shortened by 2 bases and J by 5 bases, with 12 bases between the two germline ends. This CDR3 is 14 amino acids long. The germline V gene encodes CDR1 LNHDA and CDR2 SQIVND (reference sequence). The chain's CDR3 is CASSILGGWETQYF. The CDR3 DNA reads as TGTGCCAGTAGTATATTGGGGGGTTGGGAGACCCAGTACTTC.

The rearrangement links TRBV27 to TRBJ2-7, with 13 bases matching TRBD2. V lost 7 bases to trimming and J lost 2 bases; unmatched junction nucleotides: 5. The CDR3 runs 15 residues. In germline, CDR1 is MNHEY, CDR2 SMNVEV (reference sequence). CDR3 coding DNA: TGTGCCAGCACAGAGGGACTAGCGGGGACCTACGAGCAGTACTTC. Amino acids: CASTEGLAGTYEQYF.

The chain employs TRBV10-3 and TRBJ2-3, with 10 bases aligning to TRBD1. This CDR3 comprises 16 residues. Germline V gene lookup returns CDR1 ENHRY and CDR2 SYGVKD. After removal of 5 bases from V and 4 bases from J, the junction contained 9 bases not matched to a gene. The CDR3 DNA is TGTGCCATCAGTTCGAGCGTGGGACAGGGGTCAGATACGCAGTATTTT. This encodes CAISSSVGQGSDTQYF.

This clone was seen a handful of times. The chain joins TRBV29-1 to TRBJ2-7, with a tentative D call TRBD2 (5 bases). Germline CDR1 reads SQVTM; CDR2 reads ANQGSEA. The CDR3 loop spans 11 amino acids. Trimming removed 3 bases at V and 4 bases at J, with 7 bases between. The CDR3 bases are TGCAGCGTTGATTCGGGGTACGAGCAGTACTTC. Its translation: CSVDSGYEQYF.

The genes are TRBV7-2 and TRBJ1-2; 8 bases agree with TRBD1. V gave up 5 bases and J gave up 6 bases; unmatched junction bases: 11. Germline CDR1 SGHTA, CDR2 FQGNSA. The CDR3 spans 15 residues. The CDR3 nucleotides are TGTGCCAGCAGCAACCGACGGGGACAGGATAATGGCTACACCTTC. Translating gives CASSNRRGQDNGYTF.

J is TRBJ2-1 and V is TRBV5-1; 9 bases are a match to TRBD1. The CDR3 totals 17 residues. The junction had 10 bases not matched to a gene; V was cut back by 4 bases and J by 2 bases. Germline CDR1 reads SGHRS; CDR2 reads YFSETQ. CDR3: CASSPYPGTGPYNEQFF. CDR3 sequence (DNA): TGCGCCAGCAGCCCCTACCCCGGGACAGGGCCCTACAATGAGCAGTTCTTC.

The chain combines TRBV2 with TRBJ1-1; tentative D call: TRBD1 (5 bases). Germline V CDR1 and CDR2: SNHLY, FYNNEI. V lost 6 bases and J lost 11, with 13 bases in between. This CDR3 region has 11 residues. The CDR3 loop is CASRGQGGAFF. The DNA of the CDR3 is TGTGCCAGCAGGGGTCAGGGAGGGGCTTTCTTT.

The chain couples TRBV6-5 to TRBJ1-5; 7 nucleotides match TRBD1. This CDR3 is 14 amino acids long. The trim removed 7 bases at V and 2 bases at J, leaving 5 bases unmatched. Germline CDR1 is MNHEY and CDR2 is SVGAGI. The CDR3 DNA is TGTGCCAGCATCTACAGGGGTGGCAATCAGCCCCAGCATTTT. Its translation: CASIYRGGNQPQHF.

The gene calls are TRBV6-5 and TRBJ1-2, with D unclear. CDR1 and CDR2 (germline): MNHEY, SVGAGI. V was pared by 6 bases and J by 6 bases, with 14 bases between. The CDR3 is 13 residues long. CDR3 nucleotide sequence: TGTGCCAGCAGGCAGGACGGGGAAGATGGCTACACCTTC. Translated: CASRQDGEDGYTF.

This clone was found a few times. The genes are TRBV6-1 and TRBJ1-2; 8 bases map to TRBD1. Germline V CDR1 and CDR2: MNHNS, SASEGT. Trimming at V came to 3 bases and at J to 6 bases, leaving 6 bases not matched to a gene. CDR3 length: 14 amino acids. The CDR3 DNA sequence: TGTGCCAGCAGTGAGAGGACAGGGTCTAATGGCTACACCTTC. Amino acids: CASSERTGSNGYTF.